This TCR beta chain comes out of a study of blood T cells in healthy people across ages. Then a second PCR, running roughly 7 to 11 cycles, was carried out with a sample-barcoded 5' primer and a J-beta primer mix. Each sample provided no less than 2.5 million CDR3-containing paired-end reads. A single record per CDR3 protein comes from TCRdb applying MiXCR to the 5' RACE reads. The sample gives 600,000 to 850,000 distinct CDR3 sequences, about 40% of which show up once; 20% to 25% is in the top ten. Comments on this clonotype: A read error may be the cause here, since a much bigger clone is one base away.

Germline lookup yields CDR1 SSHAT and CDR2 FNYEAQ (reference sequence). The CDR3 extends over 14 amino acids. This chain uses TRBV7-7 with TRBJ2-1; possibly TRBD1 for D (6 bases). The J call may be mistaken, given a closer DNA end match to TRBJ2-7. Sequenced input: blood. The source is a woman aged 60-75 years in good health. The CDR3 nucleotides read TGTGCTAGCAGCACCGGGCTGGGGGCCTACAAGCAGTACTTC. It is translated as CASSTGLGAYKQYF.